These T cell receptor beta chains were read from a single sample in a study of patients and donors after allogeneic stem cell transplantation. TCRdb independently ran MiXCR on the RT-PCR reads; one entry per CDR3 protein. Among 150,000 to 200,000 distinct CDR3 sequences listed, about 30% were seen once. Material for sequencing was blood, either unsorted or a sorted T cell fraction (not recorded which). These receptor sequences come from a human donor who was either an allogeneic HSCT recipient or a stem cell or donor lymphocyte infusion donor (not recorded which). It is not recorded whose cells these are; they may come from a transplant donor. Both conserved end residues are part of each CDR3. A D gene is named only where the DNA matches it firmly. Clone size is given for some rows only: seen once, a few or many times, or a class if the clone is expanded.

v_call	clone_size	j_call	d_call	cdr3_nt	cdr3_aa
TRBV20-1	few	TRBJ2-7	TRBD2	TGCAGTGCCCCTCTACTAGCGGGGGCTCTTGTGCAGTACTTC	CSAPLLAGALVQYF
TRBV3-1	few	TRBJ2-4	-	TGTGCCAGCAGCCAAGGGGCCCCGTGGGGCATTCAGTACTTC	CASSQGAPWGIQYF
TRBV9	many	TRBJ1-1	-	TGTGCCAGCAGCGTAGGTCTTGGACAAATGAACACTGAAGCTTTCTTT	CASSVGLGQMNTEAFF
TRBV21-1	-	TRBJ1-2	-	TGTGCCAGCAGCTCGGACGGGGACGGGAATGGCTACACCTTC	CASSSDGDGNGYTF
TRBV9	-	TRBJ2-7	TRBD1	TGTGCCAGCAGCGTCGACAGGGGCGAGCAGTACTTC	CASSVDRGEQYF
TRBV27	few	TRBJ1-2	-	TGTGCCAGCAGTTTATCGGACAGTTATGGCTACACCTTC	CASSLSDSYGYTF
TRBV10-1	few	TRBJ2-7	-	TGCGCCAGCAGTGAGTCGCTACGGGGCTTCGTTGGTGAGCAGTACTTC	CASSESLRGFVGEQYF
TRBV20-1	-	TRBJ2-6	-	TGCAGTGCTAGAGCAGGGACTGGGGCCAACGTCCTGACTTTC	CSARAGTGANVLTF
TRBV12-3/TRBV12-4	many	TRBJ2-3	-	TGTGCCAGCAGTTTAACAGATACGCAGTATTTT	CASSLTDTQYF
TRBV20-1	many	TRBJ1-1	-	TGCAGTGCTAGAGTAGGTCACGGGATTAGGAACACTGAAGCTTTCTTT	CSARVGHGIRNTEAFF
TRBV6-5	few	TRBJ1-3	TRBD1	TGTGCCAGCAGTTCCGTCGGGCTGGGACAGGCCTCTGGAAACACCATATATTTT	CASSSVGLGQASGNTIYF
TRBV7-9	-	TRBJ2-1	-	TGTGCCAGCAGCACCCCGGGACACTACAATGAGCAGTTCTTC	CASSTPGHYNEQFF
TRBV20-1	-	TRBJ2-7	TRBD2	TGCAGTGGGGGGGAGCCGGGAGGGCTATCCTACGAGCAGTACTTC	CSGGEPGGLSYEQYF
TRBV12-3/TRBV12-4	few	TRBJ2-3	TRBD2	TGTGCCAGCAGTTTCCTTGTGGGGACTAGCGGGAGAGATACGCAGTATTTT	CASSFLVGTSGRDTQYF
TRBV20-1	few	TRBJ2-1	TRBD2	TGCAGTGCTCGTTTAGCGGGAGCTAACTATAATGAGCAGTTCTTC	CSARLAGANYNEQFF
TRBV5-1	many	TRBJ2-7	-	TGCGCCAGCAGCTTCGGAGTAACCTACGAGCAGTACTTC	CASSFGVTYEQYF
TRBV29-1	-	TRBJ2-7	-	TGCAGCGTTGAGGAAGGCAGGGGAGTAAACTACGAGCAGTACTTC	CSVEEGRGVNYEQYF
TRBV4-3	few	TRBJ2-3	TRBD2	TGCGCCAGCAGCCAAGATCTCGGCGGGAGCTGGACAGATACGCAGTATTTT	CASSQDLGGSWTDTQYF
TRBV29-1	-	TRBJ2-7	-	TGCAGCGTCCGCCCCATCTTAAGTTACGAGCAGTACTTC	CSVRPILSYEQYF
TRBV20-1	-	TRBJ2-7	TRBD2	TGCAGTGCAGGAGACCCCGGACTAGCGCTGGGCGAGCAGTACTTC	CSAGDPGLALGEQYF
TRBV28	few	TRBJ1-1	-	TGTGCCAGCAGTTATCTTCCAAACACTGAAGCTTTCTTT	CASSYLPNTEAFF
TRBV28	-	TRBJ2-4	-	TGTGCCAGCAGTTTATGGATTTTGAACATTCAGTACTTC	CASSLWILNIQYF
TRBV6-1	-	TRBJ1-1	-	TGTGCCAGCCCGGGTGTCTCTGGAGCTTTCTTT	CASPGVSGAFF
TRBV18	-	TRBJ1-4	-	TGTGCCAGCTCACCCGCAACTAATGAAAAACTGTTTTTT	CASSPATNEKLFF
TRBV20-1	-	TRBJ2-7	-	TGCAGTGCTAGAGCTGTGGGGCTCCCCTACGAGCAGTACTTC	CSARAVGLPYEQYF
TRBV5-1	-	TRBJ1-2	TRBD1	TGCGCCAGCAGCACGACAGGGGGCGCTTTGGATGGCTACACCTTC	CASSTTGGALDGYTF
TRBV25-1	-	TRBJ2-2	TRBD1	TGTGCCAGCAGTCACAGGGGGCGCACCGGGGAGCTGTTTTTT	CASSHRGRTGELFF
TRBV10-3	-	TRBJ2-7	-	TGTGCCATCAGTGAGTTCGGGGACTACGAGCAGTACTTC	CAISEFGDYEQYF
TRBV7-8	few	TRBJ2-2	TRBD2	TGTGCCAGCAGCTTAGCCCGCCTAGCGGGAGGCGGGGAGCTGTTTTTT	CASSLARLAGGGELFF
TRBV6-6	-	TRBJ2-6	-	TGTGCCAGCAGTTACACCTCAGGGGCTGGGGCCAACGTCCTGACTTTC	CASSYTSGAGANVLTF
TRBV15	-	TRBJ1-3	-	TGTGCCACCAGCAGAGGACAGGACCCGCGAAACACCATATATTTT	CATSRGQDPRNTIYF
TRBV4-3	-	TRBJ2-3	-	TGCGCCAGCAGCCAATGGTACGGAAGCACAGATACGCAGTATTTT	CASSQWYGSTDTQYF
TRBV6-5	-	TRBJ1-4	-	TGTGCCAGCAGTTTAACGGGGAGTGAAAAGCTGTTTTTT	CASSLTGSEKLFF
TRBV7-6	many	TRBJ1-5	-	TGTGCCAGCAGCCAGGGGTCGGGAGACCAGCATTTT	CASSQGSGDQHF
TRBV6-5	few	TRBJ1-2	-	TGTGCCAGCAGTTACTCACTTCAGGGTGGCTACACCTTC	CASSYSLQGGYTF
TRBV24-1	few	TRBJ2-1	TRBD1	TGTGCCACCAGTGACTGGGGACAGGGGAGGAATGAGCAGTTCTTC	CATSDWGQGRNEQFF
TRBV29-1	-	TRBJ2-3	-	TGCAGCCTCAACGGGCGGGCGAGCACAGATACGCAGTATTTT	CSLNGRASTDTQYF
TRBV9	-	TRBJ1-5	-	TGTGCCAGCAGCGTAGGGGCAGGGCGCAATCAGCCCCAGCATTTT	CASSVGAGRNQPQHF
TRBV20-1	-	TRBJ1-5	TRBD1	TGCAGTGTTCAGGGGGGCAAACAGCCCCAGCATTTT	CSVQGGKQPQHF
TRBV12-3/TRBV12-4	-	TRBJ2-3	-	TGTGCCAGCAGTTCTACAGGGACAGATACGCAGTATTTT	CASSSTGTDTQYF
TRBV4-3	-	TRBJ2-1	-	TGCGCCAGCAGCCAAGATCCCAGTGGGGACAATGAGCAGTTCTTC	CASSQDPSGDNEQFF
TRBV30	-	TRBJ2-7	-	TGTGCCTGGACCCGGGTATCCCTTTCGATGCAGTACTTC	CAWTRVSLSMQYF
TRBV12-3/TRBV12-4	many	TRBJ1-2	-	TGTGCCAGCAGTTTACTGGGGGCGAATTATGGCTACACCTTC	CASSLLGANYGYTF
TRBV3-1	many	TRBJ1-5	-	TGTGCCAGCAGCCAAGGGGGGTATCAGCCCCAGCATTTT	CASSQGGYQPQHF
TRBV7-9	-	TRBJ2-7	-	TGTGCCAGCAGCTTAGGGGGACGGTCTATGAACGAGCAGTACTTC	CASSLGGRSMNEQYF
TRBV5-1	-	TRBJ2-3	TRBD2	TGCGCCAGCAGCACCCATAGCGGGCCCGCTAGCACAGATACGCAGTATTTT	CASSTHSGPASTDTQYF
TRBV4-3	-	TRBJ2-5	-	TGCGCCAGCAGCCGGACAGATACTCAAGAGACCCAGTACTTC	CASSRTDTQETQYF
TRBV7-9	-	TRBJ2-5	TRBD1	TGTGCCAGCAGCTTACCCGAGGACAGGGTGGCATTCCAAGAGACCCAGTACTTC	CASSLPEDRVAFQETQYF
TRBV28	-	TRBJ1-5	-	TGTGCCAGCAGCCCAATCGGGGGGATGGGCTATAGCAATCAGCCCCAGCATTTT	CASSPIGGMGYSNQPQHF
TRBV12-3/TRBV12-4	few	TRBJ1-1	TRBD1	TGTGCCAGCAGTTTGGGGACAGGGACCCTGATGAACACTGAAGCTTTCTTT	CASSLGTGTLMNTEAFF
TRBV28	-	TRBJ2-3	-	TGTGCCAGCAGTTTATCTCCCCTAGACACAGATACGCAGTATTTT	CASSLSPLDTDTQYF
TRBV4-3	-	TRBJ2-5	-	TGCGCCAGCAGCCAAGACTTTCAAGAGACCCAGTACTTC	CASSQDFQETQYF
TRBV28	many	TRBJ2-4	-	TGTGCCAGCAGGCAGACCGTTGTGACCATTCAGTACTTC	CASRQTVVTIQYF
TRBV12-3/TRBV12-4	few	TRBJ1-5	-	TGTGCCAGCAGTTTGACAGGCAAGAATCAGCCCCAGCATTTT	CASSLTGKNQPQHF
TRBV4-3	-	TRBJ1-6	-	TGCGCCAGCAGCCAAGCGACGTCCTATAATTCACCCCTCCACTTT	CASSQATSYNSPLHF
TRBV27	-	TRBJ1-1	-	TGTGCCAGCAGTTGGGGGACAAAGAACACTGAAGCTTTCTTT	CASSWGTKNTEAFF
TRBV7-9	few	TRBJ2-7	-	TGTGCCAGCAGCTTAGGCGGGATAAGTTACGAGCAGTACTTC	CASSLGGISYEQYF
TRBV7-2	once	TRBJ2-1	-	TGTGCCAGCAGCCTAGCTGGGAGCAGTAATGAGCAGTTCTTC	CASSLAGSSNEQFF
TRBV20-1	few	TRBJ2-2	-	TGCAGTGCTAGTCCCCTTAACACCGGGGAGCTGTTTTTT	CSASPLNTGELFF
TRBV20-1	few	TRBJ2-7	TRBD1	TGCAGTGCTTATAATACAGGGGCCAACGAGCAGTACTTC	CSAYNTGANEQYF